The 12 T cell receptor beta chains below all came from one sample that was sequenced in a study of T-cell reconstitution after alpha-beta-depleted transplantation in children. The TCRbeta library was prepared with unique molecular identifiers. One entry per CDR3 protein results from TCRdb running MiXCR on the PCR reads. The sample yields 750,000 to 950,000 distinct CDR3 sequences, roughly 15% seen once. This sample comprised PBMCs, mostly from graft donor cells, obtained 360 days after TCRalphabeta/CD19-depleted stem cell transplant. The receptor set was obtained from a male patient under 18 who had a stem cell transplant for acute lymphoblastic leukemia, so the T cells may come from the graft donor.

In this sample, this clonotype turned up a few times. This chain joins TRBV7-9 and TRBJ1-6, with a possible D match to TRBD1 (6 bases). Trimming cost V 4 bases and J 4 bases, with 17 bases left between them. Germline V lookup: CDR1 SEHNR, CDR2 FQNEAQ (reference sequence). This CDR3 has 17 amino acids. The CDR3 region has the DNA TGTGCCAGCAGCTCAACAGGGAGCCCAGTTTATAATTCACCCCTCCACTTT. Its protein is CASSSTGSPVYNSPLHF.

The table lists this clonotype with a few counts. This sequence joins TRBV7-9 and TRBJ1-1, with D maybe TRBD1 (6 bases). Germline values: CDR1 SEHNR, CDR2 FQNEAQ (reference sequence). The CDR3 length is 16 residues. V dropped 0 bases and J dropped 7 bases, with 18 bases sitting between them. CDR3 coding DNA: TGTGCCAGCAGCTTAGCGGACAGTCCTGGAGCGTATGAAGCTTTCTTT. Protein: CASSLADSPGAYEAFF.

V and J are TRBV6-2 or TRBV6-3 and TRBJ2-7; 7 bases match TRBD2. Germline trimming cut 6 bases from V and 6 bases from J; bases unmatched to any gene: 5. This CDR3 is built from 12 residues. CDR1 is MNHEY and CDR2 is SVGEGT in the germline V gene. The CDR3 here is CASSQGLLEQYF. The CDR3 DNA is TGTGCCAGCAGCCAGGGACTACTCGAGCAGTACTTC.

This chain uses TRBV7-9 with TRBJ2-2, with a possible D match to TRBD1 (5 bases). Germline-derived CDR1 and CDR2 are SEHNR and FQNEAQ (reference sequence). V was clipped by 8 bases and J by 4 bases, with 14 bases between them. This CDR3 contains 14 residues. As DNA, the CDR3 is TGTGCCAGCGGATCAACAGGAGTCACCGGGGAGCTGTTTTTT. This gives the protein CASGSTGVTGELFF. The full variable domain, in which reference TRBV7-9 and TRBJ2-2 provide the parts outside the CDR3, is DTGVSQNPRHKITKRGQNVTFRCDPISEHNRLYWYRQTLGQGPEFLTYFQNEAQLEKSRLLSDRFSAERPKGSFSTLEIQRTEQGDSAMYLCASGSTGVTGELFFGEGSRLTVL.

A few counts support this clonotype. The genes are TRBV29-1 and TRBJ2-7; possible D gene TRBD1, 6 bases. The CDR3 length is 13 residues. The V end was cut by 6 bases, the J end by 5 bases, with 17 bases between. CDR1 is SQVTM, CDR2 ANQGSEA, per germline. This chain's CDR3 is CSVARQGRDEQYF. CDR3 in DNA: TGCAGCGTCGCGAGGCAGGGGCGAGACGAGCAGTACTTC.

This clonotype has a single count. V is TRBV5-4 and J is TRBJ2-7; 9 bases align to TRBD2. The V gene end was trimmed by 0 bases and the J gene end by 0 bases; junction bases not matched to a gene: 7. CDR1 SGHNT and CDR2 YYREEE come from the germline V gene (reference sequence). This CDR3 is 17 amino acids long. Here the CDR3 DNA reads TGTGCCAGCAGCTTGGTTATGCTAGCGGGAACCTCCTACGAGCAGTACTTC. Its translation is CASSLVMLAGTSYEQYF.

This clonotype was counted a few times. The V call is TRBV5-1, the J call TRBJ2-7; either TRBD1 or TRBD2 may fit D (7 bases each). From germline, CDR1 is SGHRS and CDR2 YFSETQ. V was shortened by 2 bases and J by 6 bases, with 21 bases between the two germline ends. There are 16 residues in the CDR3. This CDR3 reads CASSLPTGRVGCEQYF. The CDR3 DNA is TGCGCCAGCAGCTTACCGACAGGGAGGGTTGGTTGCGAGCAGTACTTC.

The CDR3 nucleotides are TGTGCCAGCAGTTTTCCCCCACCTCCACGGGTCCACGGCACCGGGGAGCTGTTTTTT. This encodes CASSFPPPPRVHGTGELFF. The chain joins TRBV12-3 or TRBV12-4 to TRBJ2-2; D uncertain. V lost 3 bases and J lost 4, with 24 bases in between. The CDR3 has 19 residues.

Many counts were recorded for this clonotype. V usage is TRBV12-3 or TRBV12-4 and J usage is TRBJ2-1, with 12 bases matching TRBD2. Losses at the gene ends were 5 bases for V and 7 bases for J; bases not matched to a gene: 9. The CDR3 runs to 16 residues. CDR3 nucleotides: TGTGCCAGCAGTCGGACTAGCGGGATAGGGAGGAATGAGCAGTTCTTC. Residues: CASSRTSGIGRNEQFF.

CDR3 sequence (DNA): TGCAGCGTTGACGCCAGCGGGAACACCGGGGAGCTGTTTTTT. Translated: CSVDASGNTGELFF. The V call is TRBV29-1, the J call TRBJ2-2, with D possibly matching TRBD2 (5 bases). The ends were cut back, 3 bases at V and 1 base at J, with 9 bases in the middle. This CDR3 has 14 amino acids. Looked up from germline, CDR1 is SQVTM and CDR2 is ANQGSEA.

A few counts support this clonotype. V usage is TRBV29-1 and J usage is TRBJ2-5; tentative D call: TRBD2 (6 bases). The V gene's germline CDR1 is SQVTM and CDR2 ANQGSEA. The length of the CDR3 is 16 residues. V was cut by 0 bases and J by 5 bases, with 19 bases left in between. The CDR3 loop reads CSVEDQTGVGEETQYF. The CDR3 coding sequence is TGCAGCGTTGAAGATCAAACGGGGGTCGGCGAGGAGACCCAGTACTTC.

V is TRBV5-1 and J is TRBJ2-1; 13 nucleotides match TRBD2. Looked up from germline, CDR1 is SGHRS and CDR2 is YFSETQ. This CDR3 has 18 residues. V trimming: 4 bases; J trimming: 9 bases; junction bases outside the gene matches: 16. CDR3: CASSVGLAGPVERGEQFF. In DNA form, the CDR3 reads TGCGCCAGCAGCGTGGGACTAGCGGGGCCCGTCGAGAGGGGTGAGCAGTTCTTC.